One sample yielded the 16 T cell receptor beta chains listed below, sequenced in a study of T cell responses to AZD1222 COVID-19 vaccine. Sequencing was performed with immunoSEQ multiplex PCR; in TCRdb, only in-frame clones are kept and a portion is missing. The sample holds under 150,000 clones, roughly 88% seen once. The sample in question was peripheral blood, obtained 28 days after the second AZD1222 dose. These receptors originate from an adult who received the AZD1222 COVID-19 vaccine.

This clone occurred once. CDR3 in amino acids: CASIQPGQGQPQHF. As DNA, the CDR3 is TGTGCCAGTATTCAACCGGGACAGGGTCAGCCCCAGCATTTT. The chain carries TRBV19 and TRBJ1-5, with 9 bases that match TRBD1. Germline CDR1 reads LNHDA; CDR2 reads SQIVND (reference sequence). J was trimmed by 6 bases and V by 7 bases; bases with no gene match: 7. The CDR3 runs to 14 residues.

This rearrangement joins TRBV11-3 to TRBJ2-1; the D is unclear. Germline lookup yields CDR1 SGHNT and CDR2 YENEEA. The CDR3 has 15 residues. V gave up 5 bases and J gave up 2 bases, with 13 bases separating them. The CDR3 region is CASSPLLSPYNEQFF. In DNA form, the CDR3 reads TGTGCCAGCAGCCCCCTTCTATCCCCCTACAATGAGCAGTTCTTC.

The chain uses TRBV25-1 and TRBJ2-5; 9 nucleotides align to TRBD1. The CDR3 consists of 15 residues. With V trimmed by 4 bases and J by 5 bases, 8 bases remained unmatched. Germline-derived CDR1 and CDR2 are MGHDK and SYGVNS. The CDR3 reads CASSVYRGRRETQYF. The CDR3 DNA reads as TGTGCCAGCAGTGTTTACAGGGGGCGCAGGGAGACCCAGTACTTC.

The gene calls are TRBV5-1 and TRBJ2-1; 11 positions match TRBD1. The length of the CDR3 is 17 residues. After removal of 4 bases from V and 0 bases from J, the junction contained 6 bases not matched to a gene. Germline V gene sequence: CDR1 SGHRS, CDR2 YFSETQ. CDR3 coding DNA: TGCGCCAGCAGCCTTAGGGACAGGGGGAGCTCCTACAATGAGCAGTTCTTC. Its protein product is CASSLRDRGSSYNEQFF.

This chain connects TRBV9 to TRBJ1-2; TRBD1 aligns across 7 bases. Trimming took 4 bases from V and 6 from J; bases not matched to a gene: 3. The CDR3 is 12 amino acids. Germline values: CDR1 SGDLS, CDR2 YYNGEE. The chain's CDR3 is CASSSGQNGYTF. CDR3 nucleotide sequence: TGTGCCAGCAGCTCGGGACAGAATGGCTACACCTTC.

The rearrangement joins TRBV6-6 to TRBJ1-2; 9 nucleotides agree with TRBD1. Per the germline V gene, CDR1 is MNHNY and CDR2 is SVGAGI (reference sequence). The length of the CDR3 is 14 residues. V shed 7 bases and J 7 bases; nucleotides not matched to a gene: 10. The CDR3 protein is CASIPGQGTTGYTF. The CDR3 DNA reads TGTGCCAGCATCCCGGGACAGGGAACGACTGGCTACACCTTC.

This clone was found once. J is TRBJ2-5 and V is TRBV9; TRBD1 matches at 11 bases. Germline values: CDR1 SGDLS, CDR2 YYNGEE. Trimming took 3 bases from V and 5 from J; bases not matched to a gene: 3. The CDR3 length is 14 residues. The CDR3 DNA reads TGTGCCAGCAGCGCGGACAGGGGGCTGGAGACCCAGTACTTC. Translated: CASSADRGLETQYF. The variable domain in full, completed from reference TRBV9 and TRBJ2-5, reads DSGVTQTPKHLITATGQRVTLRCSPRSGDLSVYWYQQSLDQGLQFLIQYYNGEERAKGNILERFSAQQFPDLHSELNLSSLELGDSALYFCASSADRGLETQYFGPGTRLLVL.

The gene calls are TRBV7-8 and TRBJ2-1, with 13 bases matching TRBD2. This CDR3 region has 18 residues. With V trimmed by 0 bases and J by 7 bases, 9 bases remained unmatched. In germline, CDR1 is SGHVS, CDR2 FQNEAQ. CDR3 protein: CASSLAPRLAGGRNEQFF. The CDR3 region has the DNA TGTGCCAGCAGCTTAGCCCCCCGACTAGCGGGAGGCAGGAATGAGCAGTTCTTC.

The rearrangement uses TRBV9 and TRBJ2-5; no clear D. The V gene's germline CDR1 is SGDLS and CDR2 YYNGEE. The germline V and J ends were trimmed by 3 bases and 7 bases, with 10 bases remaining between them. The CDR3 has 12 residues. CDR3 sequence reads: CASSAQVGTQYF. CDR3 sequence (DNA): TGTGCCAGCAGCGCCCAGGTGGGGACCCAGTACTTC.

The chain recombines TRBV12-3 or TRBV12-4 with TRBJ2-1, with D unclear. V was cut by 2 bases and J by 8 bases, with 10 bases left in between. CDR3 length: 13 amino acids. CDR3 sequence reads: CASSLLVSDEQFF. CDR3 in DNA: TGTGCCAGCAGTTTACTGGTTTCTGATGAGCAGTTCTTC.

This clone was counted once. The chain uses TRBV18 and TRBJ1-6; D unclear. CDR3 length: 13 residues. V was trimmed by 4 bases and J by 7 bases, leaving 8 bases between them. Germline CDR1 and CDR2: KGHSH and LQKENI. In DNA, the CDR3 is TGTGCCAGCTCACAAGCCAACAATTCACCCCTCCACTTT. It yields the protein CASSQANNSPLHF.

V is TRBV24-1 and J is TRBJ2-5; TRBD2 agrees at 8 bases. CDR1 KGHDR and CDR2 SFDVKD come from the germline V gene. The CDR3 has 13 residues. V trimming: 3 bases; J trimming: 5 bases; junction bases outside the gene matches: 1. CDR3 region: CATSDASGETQYF. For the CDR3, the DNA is TGTGCCACCAGTGATGCTAGCGGGGAGACCCAGTACTTC.

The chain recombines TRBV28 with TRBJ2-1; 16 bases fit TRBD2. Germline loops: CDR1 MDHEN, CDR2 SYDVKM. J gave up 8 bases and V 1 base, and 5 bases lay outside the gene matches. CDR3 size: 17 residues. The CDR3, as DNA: TGTGCCAGCAGTTTATTGGGACTAGCGGGAGGGAACGATGAGCAGTTCTTC. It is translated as CASSLLGLAGGNDEQFF.

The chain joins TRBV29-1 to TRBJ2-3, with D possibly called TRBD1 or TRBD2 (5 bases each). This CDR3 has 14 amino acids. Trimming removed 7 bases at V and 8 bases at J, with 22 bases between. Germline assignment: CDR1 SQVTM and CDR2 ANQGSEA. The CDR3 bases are TGCAGCGGTTCTCTGGGTGGGGGTGTCCCTACGCAGTATTTT. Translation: CSGSLGGGVPTQYF.

DNA of the CDR3: TGTGCCAGCTCCGCAGGAGGGGGACGGAATTCACCCCTCCACTTT. This gives the protein CASSAGGGRNSPLHF. The chain has TRBV18 and TRBJ1-6; perhaps TRBD1 as D (6 bases). This CDR3 is 15 amino acids long. V gave up 6 bases and J gave up 7 bases, with 16 bases separating them. Per the germline V gene, CDR1 is KGHSH and CDR2 is LQKENI.

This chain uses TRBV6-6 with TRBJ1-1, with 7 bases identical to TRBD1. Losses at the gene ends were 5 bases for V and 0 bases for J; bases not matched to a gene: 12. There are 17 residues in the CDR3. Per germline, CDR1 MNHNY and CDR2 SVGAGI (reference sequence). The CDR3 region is CASSPRGGGGMNTEAFF. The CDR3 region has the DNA TGTGCCAGCAGTCCTAGAGGAGGGGGCGGGATGAACACTGAAGCTTTCTTT.